The TCR beta chain described here comes from a study of long-term antiretroviral therapy in people with HIV. Background on the study: Earliest sampling preceded the 2015 immediate-ART recommendation by about a decade.

Germline V gene lookup returns CDR1 KGHSH and CDR2 LQKENI. The CDR3 has 15 residues. V dropped 3 bases and J dropped 4 bases, with 14 bases sitting between them. This clone was counted once. What it recognizes is unknown. Version v3.0 of the immunoSEQ assay ran at survey level. The target of sequencing was about 40,000-50,000 T-cell genomes per sample. Using immunoSEQ multiplex PCR, the repertoire was profiled, and TCRdb retains in-frame clones only, with some absent. Altogether under 30,000 clones are present, around 80% being singletons, with the ten largest covering roughly 5%. Study-level points and caveats: The clones with expansion before ART were dominant in the repertoire at all time points.

This receptor was taken from a man between 18 and 35 years old with HIV. V and J are TRBV18 and TRBJ2-3, with a possible D match to TRBD2 (6 bases). The source material was unsorted PBMCs, sampled 3 years after starting antiretroviral therapy. This CDR3 reads CASSPNLGLSDTQYF. CDR3 sequence (DNA): TGTGCCAGCTCACCGAATTTGGGACTTTCAGATACGCAGTATTTT. Filled out from reference TRBV18 and TRBJ2-3, the complete variable domain reads NAGVMQNPRHLVRRRGQEARLRCSPMKGHSHVYWYRQLPEEGLKFMVYLQKENIIDESGMPKERFSAEFPKEGPSILRIQQVVRGDSAAYFCASSPNLGLSDTQYFGPGTRLTVL.